Each of the 9 T cell receptor beta chains below was sequenced from the same sample in a study of T cell responses to AZD1222 COVID-19 vaccine. Sequenced by immunoSEQ multiplex PCR; TCRdb stores in-frame clones only, minus some. The sample contains 85,000 to 90,000 clones, 88% of which appear only once. This sample comprised peripheral blood, obtained on day 0 of MenACWY control vaccination. The receptors were sampled from an adult in good health.

The chain couples TRBV28 to TRBJ2-6; D is possibly TRBD1 or TRBD2 (6 bases each). V dropped 3 bases and J dropped 4 bases, with 16 bases sitting between them. The CDR3 spans 17 residues. Germline lookup yields CDR1 MDHEN and CDR2 SYDVKM. Here the CDR3 reads CASSFPKGGSGANVLTF. CDR3 in DNA: TGTGCCAGCAGTTTCCCTAAGGGGGGCTCAGGGGCCAACGTCCTGACTTTC.

V gene TRBV4-2 combines with J gene TRBJ2-2, with 10 nucleotides matching TRBD2. CDR3 length: 14 residues. In germline, CDR1 is LGHNA, CDR2 YNFKEQ. The V and J ends lost 7 bases and 3 bases, in that order; junction bases with no gene match: 2. CDR3 region: CASNLAGDTGELFF. In DNA, the CDR3 is TGTGCCAGCAACCTAGCGGGGGACACCGGGGAGCTGTTTTTT.

The chain employs TRBV27 and TRBJ1-2; D gene unclear. Per the germline V gene, CDR1 is MNHEY and CDR2 is SMNVEV (reference sequence). The CDR3 has 13 residues. V shed 2 bases and J shed 7 bases, with 11 bases lying between them. CDR3 sequence reads: CASSLGISAGYTF. The CDR3 region has the DNA TGTGCCAGCAGTTTAGGGATCTCAGCTGGCTACACCTTC.

CDR3 in DNA: TGTGCCAGCAGCTTAGCTACTGCGACAGGGTATCAGCCCCAGCATTTT. It is translated as CASSLATATGYQPQHF. The chain couples TRBV7-2 to TRBJ1-5, with 7 bases fitting TRBD1. The length of the CDR3 is 16 residues. With 0 bases clipped from V and 5 bases from J, the junction kept 7 bases outside the gene matches. CDR1 and CDR2 from the germline V gene are SGHTA and FQGNSA.

V usage is TRBV18 and J usage is TRBJ2-2, with D perhaps TRBD1 or TRBD2 (6 bases each). The V end was cut by 3 bases, the J end by 3 bases, with 8 bases between. The CDR3 runs to 14 residues. From germline, CDR1 is KGHSH and CDR2 LQKENI. The CDR3 loop reads CASSPRGDTGELFF. The CDR3 DNA reads as TGTGCCAGCTCACCGAGGGGGGACACCGGGGAGCTGTTTTTT.

The chain joins TRBV7-9 to TRBJ2-1; D is uncertain. V was cut by 1 base and J by 12 bases, with 7 bases left in between. Germline V CDR1 and CDR2: SEHNR, FQNEAQ (reference sequence). The CDR3 sequence is 11 residues long. The DNA for the CDR3 is TGTGCCAGCAGCTTAGAATTTTGGCAGTTCTTC. Translation: CASSLEFWQFF.

The chain employs TRBV7-9 and TRBJ1-2; D call uncertain. The CDR3 is 16 residues long. V lost 0 bases and J 7 bases, leaving 18 bases between the germline ends. Per the germline V gene, CDR1 is SEHNR and CDR2 is FQNEAQ (reference sequence). CDR3 in amino acids: CASSLASAELWGGYTF. The DNA for the CDR3 is TGTGCCAGCAGCTTAGCGAGCGCGGAACTTTGGGGTGGCTACACCTTC.

The rearrangement links TRBV19 to TRBJ2-3, with D unclear. The CDR3 loop spans 12 amino acids. Germline-derived CDR1 and CDR2 are LNHDA and SQIVND (reference sequence). V lost 4 bases and J lost 5, with 7 bases in between. The CDR3 DNA is TGTGCCAGTAGTAACCTCGGAGATACGCAGTATTTT. Amino acids: CASSNLGDTQYF. Complete variable domain (other parts from reference TRBV19 and TRBJ2-3): DGGITQSPKYLFRKEGQNVTLSCEQNLNHDAMYWYRQDPGQGLRLIYYSQIVNDFQKGDIAEGYSVSREKKESFPLTVTSAQKNPTAFYLCASSNLGDTQYFGPGTRLTVL.

V gene TRBV5-1 combines with J gene TRBJ2-1; TRBD2 might be the D (5 bases). V was cut by 1 base and J by 0 bases, with 11 bases left in between. Germline CDR1 and CDR2: SGHRS and YFSETQ. The CDR3 contains 16 residues. The CDR3 nucleotides are TGCGCCAGCAGCTTGATAGCGCGGAGCTCCTACAATGAGCAGTTCTTC. Translation gives CASSLIARSSYNEQFF.